The source of this TCR beta chain is a study of PD-L1 blockade in urothelial cancer. Study details: Patients previously received 0 to 3 chemotherapy regimens. Blood was subjected to analysis at 3 weeks (second dose) and 6 weeks following treatment start. Study-level findings and limits: Clonality of blood TCR below the median before treatment predicted better survival.

Time point indicated: peripheral blood 6 weeks after treatment start. In regard to this clone: Its antigen remains unidentified.

Templates that were synthetic TCR analogs were spiked into each PCR. Profiled with immunoSEQ multiplex PCR; TCRdb holds only in-frame clones, not every one. This sample has tens of thousands of clones, with about 90% found just once. Germline V gene data show CDR1 as MDHEN and CDR2 as SYDVKM. This CDR3 has 12 amino acids. V lost 5 bases to trimming and J lost 3 bases, with 5 bases between them. The starting material was PBMCs, obtained around atezolizumab (anti-PD-L1) treatment. The TCR was taken from a man aged 65-85 years with urothelial cancer. The chain couples TRBV28 to TRBJ1-5; D not resolved. CDR3 sequence (DNA): TGTGCCAGCAGTCCCTCCAATCAGCCCCAGCATTTT. Amino acids: CASSPSNQPQHF.